The rows below give T cell receptor beta chains drawn from one sample of a study of prognosis after radiotherapy for stage I lung cancer. A single record per CDR3 protein comes from TCRdb applying MiXCR to the multiplex PCR reads. The repertoire holds fewer than 15,000 distinct CDR3 sequences, with roughly 50% as singletons. The sequences come from PBMCs, collected before or after stereotactic body radiation therapy (not recorded which). Receptors were obtained from a donor over 45 with non-small cell lung cancer. The CDR3 runs from the conserved cysteine through the conserved F or W. A D gene is named only where the DNA matches it firmly. Only part of the rows carry a size: once, few, many, or a class if the clone is expanded.

j_gene: TRBJ1-2
d_gene: TRBD1
abundance: -
v_gene: TRBV7-9
CDR3nt: TGTGCCAGCAGCTTACAATTTGCAGGGGGCTATGGCTACACCTTC
CDR3aa: CASSLQFAGGYGYTF

j_gene: TRBJ1-3
d_gene: TRBD1
abundance: -
v_gene: TRBV6-1
CDR3nt: TGTGCCAGCAGTCCCGACAGGGACACTGGAAACACCATATATTTT
CDR3aa: CASSPDRDTGNTIYF

j_gene: TRBJ1-6
d_gene: TRBD1
abundance: medium-sized
v_gene: TRBV30
CDR3nt: TGTGCCTGGAGAGAAGGAGCGGGACAGGGATACTCCTATAATTCACCCCTCCACTTT
CDR3aa: CAWREGAGQGYSYNSPLHF

j_gene: TRBJ1-6
d_gene: -
abundance: few
v_gene: TRBV5-1
CDR3nt: TGCGCCAGCCCCCAGGGTCATAATTCACCCCTCCACTTT
CDR3aa: CASPQGHNSPLHF

j_gene: TRBJ2-1
d_gene: TRBD2
abundance: -
v_gene: TRBV4-2
CDR3nt: TGTGCCAGCAGCCAAGAACCCCCGGCTAGCGGGCTTAATGAGCAGTTCTTC
CDR3aa: CASSQEPPASGLNEQFF

j_gene: TRBJ2-2
d_gene: -
abundance: -
v_gene: TRBV6-4
CDR3nt: TGTGCCAGCAGGGGACGCTTCGCCGGGGAGCTGTTTTTT
CDR3aa: CASRGRFAGELFF

j_gene: TRBJ2-5
d_gene: -
abundance: many
v_gene: TRBV5-1
CDR3nt: TGCGCCAGCAAACTCAGCAGGGGTGCGCCGTACTTC
CDR3aa: CASKLSRGAPYF

j_gene: TRBJ2-1
d_gene: TRBD2
abundance: -
v_gene: TRBV20-1
CDR3nt: TGCAGTGCTAGAGTAGCGGGAACCTCCTACAATGAGCAGTTCTTC
CDR3aa: CSARVAGTSYNEQFF

j_gene: TRBJ1-1
d_gene: -
abundance: medium-sized
v_gene: TRBV7-2
CDR3nt: TGTGCCAGCAGCCCGACAGGAGTCAACACTGAAGCTTTCTTT
CDR3aa: CASSPTGVNTEAFF

j_gene: TRBJ2-7
d_gene: TRBD2
abundance: many
v_gene: TRBV6-1
CDR3nt: TGTGCCAGCAGTGAAGGGACTAGCGGGAGTTACGAGCAGTACTTC
CDR3aa: CASSEGTSGSYEQYF

j_gene: TRBJ2-2
d_gene: -
abundance: medium-sized
v_gene: TRBV7-2
CDR3nt: TGTGCCAGCACCCCCCGGGCACGGGACACCGGGGAGCTGTTTTTT
CDR3aa: CASTPRARDTGELFF

j_gene: TRBJ2-7
d_gene: -
abundance: -
v_gene: TRBV7-9
CDR3nt: TGTGCCAGCAGCTTAGTAACATCCTTC
CDR3aa: CASSLVTSF

j_gene: TRBJ1-5
d_gene: -
abundance: many
v_gene: TRBV14
CDR3nt: TGTGCCAGCAGCCAAGTGGTGGAACCGCGGCCCCAGCATTTT
CDR3aa: CASSQVVEPRPQHF

j_gene: TRBJ1-1
d_gene: TRBD1
abundance: -
v_gene: TRBV29-1
CDR3nt: TGCAGCGGCGGACAGGTGGTGGGTAACACTGAAGCTTTCTTT
CDR3aa: CSGGQVVGNTEAFF

j_gene: TRBJ2-3
d_gene: TRBD2
abundance: many
v_gene: TRBV2
CDR3nt: TGTGCCAGCAGTGTCTCGAGCGGGGCTCGGGATACGCAGTATTTT
CDR3aa: CASSVSSGARDTQYF

j_gene: TRBJ2-2
d_gene: -
abundance: -
v_gene: TRBV27
CDR3nt: TGTGCCAGCAGCGCTTACGAGGGGGATATCGGGGAGCTGTTTTTT
CDR3aa: CASSAYEGDIGELFF

j_gene: TRBJ2-6
d_gene: TRBD1
abundance: -
v_gene: TRBV6-1
CDR3nt: TGTGCCAGCAGCACCTTCCCCGGACAGGTGGTGTCTGGGGCCAACATCCTGACTTTC
CDR3aa: CASSTFPGQVVSGANILTF

j_gene: TRBJ2-7
d_gene: -
abundance: medium-sized
v_gene: TRBV6-1
CDR3nt: TGTGCCAGCAGTGCCTCGACAGCCTACGAGCAGTACTTC
CDR3aa: CASSASTAYEQYF

j_gene: TRBJ2-1
d_gene: TRBD2
abundance: medium-sized
v_gene: TRBV5-6
CDR3nt: TGTGCCAGCATGGAACTAGCGGGAGTGGGCAATGAGCAGTTCTTC
CDR3aa: CASMELAGVGNEQFF

j_gene: TRBJ2-5
d_gene: TRBD1
abundance: medium-sized
v_gene: TRBV7-2
CDR3nt: TGTGCCAGCAGACTAAATACAGGGGGTTCAGAGACCCAGTACTTC
CDR3aa: CASRLNTGGSETQYF

j_gene: TRBJ1-5
d_gene: -
abundance: many
v_gene: TRBV10-2
CDR3nt: TGCGCCAGCCGGGGACGGGGGAATCAGCCCCAGCATTTT
CDR3aa: CASRGRGNQPQHF

j_gene: TRBJ2-2
d_gene: TRBD1
abundance: medium-sized
v_gene: TRBV11-2
CDR3nt: TGTGCCAGCAGCTTAAAACCTCCAGGGGGCGCGTACACCGGGGAGCTGTTTTTT
CDR3aa: CASSLKPPGGAYTGELFF

j_gene: TRBJ2-7
d_gene: -
abundance: medium-sized
v_gene: TRBV7-8
CDR3nt: TGTGCCAGCAGCCCAGCCCCGAGCTACGAGCAGTACTTC
CDR3aa: CASSPAPSYEQYF

j_gene: TRBJ2-1
d_gene: TRBD1
abundance: -
v_gene: TRBV9
CDR3nt: TGTGCCAGCAGCGTAGCAGGGGGCAGTAAGCAGTTCTTC
CDR3aa: CASSVAGGSKQFF

j_gene: TRBJ2-2
d_gene: -
abundance: medium-sized
v_gene: TRBV19
CDR3nt: TGTGCCAGTAGTTGGGACACCGGGGAGCTGTTTTTT
CDR3aa: CASSWDTGELFF

j_gene: TRBJ2-7
d_gene: -
abundance: -
v_gene: TRBV12-3/TRBV12-4
CDR3nt: TGTGCCAGCAGTGGGTCCAGCGACTACGAGCAGTACTTC
CDR3aa: CASSGSSDYEQYF

j_gene: TRBJ1-2
d_gene: -
abundance: medium-sized
v_gene: TRBV2
CDR3nt: TGTGCCAGCAGTGGTCAGAACTATGGCTACACCTTC
CDR3aa: CASSGQNYGYTF

j_gene: TRBJ2-1
d_gene: TRBD2
abundance: many
v_gene: TRBV28
CDR3nt: TGTGCCATCCGAGGGACTAGCGGGAGCAATGAGCAGTTCTTC
CDR3aa: CAIRGTSGSNEQFF

j_gene: TRBJ2-1
d_gene: TRBD1
abundance: once
v_gene: TRBV20-1
CDR3nt: TGCAGTGTGGGACAGGGAGATTCGAATGAGCAGTTCTTC
CDR3aa: CSVGQGDSNEQFF

j_gene: TRBJ1-4
d_gene: TRBD1
abundance: -
v_gene: TRBV15
CDR3nt: TGTGCCACCAGCCCAGGGACAGCTGCAACTAATGAAAAACTGTTTTTT
CDR3aa: CATSPGTAATNEKLFF

j_gene: TRBJ2-5
d_gene: -
abundance: -
v_gene: TRBV5-1
CDR3nt: TGCGCCAGCGGATCCGGGACCGACTACGGGGAGACCCAGTACTTC
CDR3aa: CASGSGTDYGETQYF

j_gene: TRBJ1-1
d_gene: TRBD1
abundance: -
v_gene: TRBV5-1
CDR3nt: TGCGCCAGCAGCTTGGCAGGGGGGGGGACTGAAGCTTTCTTT
CDR3aa: CASSLAGGGTEAFF

j_gene: TRBJ1-2
d_gene: -
abundance: -
v_gene: TRBV6-2/TRBV6-3
CDR3nt: TGTGCCAGCAGACTCGGAGCAGGGCCCTATGGCTACACCTTC
CDR3aa: CASRLGAGPYGYTF

j_gene: TRBJ1-5
d_gene: -
abundance: many
v_gene: TRBV27
CDR3nt: TGTGCCAGCCGGACAGGCAATCAGCCCCAGCATTTT
CDR3aa: CASRTGNQPQHF

j_gene: TRBJ2-2
d_gene: -
abundance: medium-sized
v_gene: TRBV19
CDR3nt: TGTGCCAGTAGCCCCTCTGGCACCGGGGAGCTGTTTTTT
CDR3aa: CASSPSGTGELFF

j_gene: TRBJ2-7
d_gene: TRBD1
abundance: -
v_gene: TRBV2
CDR3nt: TGTGCCAGCACCGGAGGGGTTGGGACAGGGTCCTACCAGTACTTC
CDR3aa: CASTGGVGTGSYQYF

j_gene: TRBJ2-2
d_gene: TRBD2
abundance: -
v_gene: TRBV6-2/TRBV6-3
CDR3nt: TGTGCCAGCAGACTTGGGACTAGCGGGACCGGGGAGCTGTTTTTT
CDR3aa: CASRLGTSGTGELFF

j_gene: TRBJ1-2
d_gene: TRBD1
abundance: medium-sized
v_gene: TRBV20-1
CDR3nt: TGCAGTGCTAGAGCGACAGGGGAGGTTATTCCGGGCGGCTACACCTTC
CDR3aa: CSARATGEVIPGGYTF

j_gene: TRBJ1-1
d_gene: -
abundance: -
v_gene: TRBV7-2
CDR3nt: TGTGCCAGCAGCCCAAACGGGGGGAGGGACACTGAAGCTTTCTTT
CDR3aa: CASSPNGGRDTEAFF

j_gene: TRBJ2-1
d_gene: -
abundance: -
v_gene: TRBV7-9
CDR3nt: TGTGCCAGCAGTCGGACGACGGGTAATGAGCAGTTCTTC
CDR3aa: CASSRTTGNEQFF

j_gene: TRBJ1-5
d_gene: -
abundance: -
v_gene: TRBV6-1
CDR3nt: TGTGCCAGCAGTCCACGCGGAGGTAATCATTCCCAGCATTTT
CDR3aa: CASSPRGGNHSQHF

j_gene: TRBJ1-6
d_gene: TRBD1
abundance: -
v_gene: TRBV5-6
CDR3nt: TGTGCCAGCAGCTCACCGGGACAGGGTCCCCCCATCCACTTT
CDR3aa: CASSSPGQGPPIHF

j_gene: TRBJ2-7
d_gene: -
abundance: large
v_gene: TRBV20-1
CDR3nt: TGCAGTGCTAGAGGGCAGCCTGACTACGAGCAGTACTTC
CDR3aa: CSARGQPDYEQYF

j_gene: TRBJ2-7
d_gene: -
abundance: medium-sized
v_gene: TRBV2
CDR3nt: TGTGCCAGCAGTGACAGACTAGGCGACCCGAGGGAGCAGTACTTC
CDR3aa: CASSDRLGDPREQYF

j_gene: TRBJ2-1
d_gene: TRBD2
abundance: -
v_gene: TRBV9
CDR3nt: TGTGCCAGCAGCCCCGATCGACTAGCGGCGTTGGACAATGAGCAGTTCTTC
CDR3aa: CASSPDRLAALDNEQFF

j_gene: TRBJ2-1
d_gene: -
abundance: -
v_gene: TRBV11-2
CDR3nt: TGTGCCAGCAGCTTAGATCCTGGCACCAGTGAGCAGTTCTTC
CDR3aa: CASSLDPGTSEQFF

j_gene: TRBJ2-7
d_gene: TRBD1
abundance: medium-sized
v_gene: TRBV6-1
CDR3nt: TGTGCCAGCAGAGGGGGACAGGGGTCCTACGAGCAGTACTTC
CDR3aa: CASRGGQGSYEQYF

j_gene: TRBJ2-3
d_gene: TRBD1
abundance: -
v_gene: TRBV7-2
CDR3nt: TGTGCCAGCAGCTCGGGACAGGGGGCGCGAACGCAGTATTTT
CDR3aa: CASSSGQGARTQYF

j_gene: TRBJ2-1
d_gene: -
abundance: medium-sized
v_gene: TRBV20-1
CDR3nt: TGCAGTGCTAGAAGGGCCCTAGAGCCCAATGAGCAGTTCTTC
CDR3aa: CSARRALEPNEQFF

j_gene: TRBJ2-1
d_gene: TRBD1
abundance: once
v_gene: TRBV5-1
CDR3nt: TGCGCCAGCTTGGGTGGGACAGGGGCACACAATGAGCAGTTCTTC
CDR3aa: CASLGGTGAHNEQFF

j_gene: TRBJ2-2
d_gene: -
abundance: -
v_gene: TRBV5-1
CDR3nt: TGCGCCAGCAGCTTGTCCAGCGGAGCGAACACCGGGGAGCTGTTTTTT
CDR3aa: CASSLSSGANTGELFF

j_gene: TRBJ2-5
d_gene: TRBD2
abundance: -
v_gene: TRBV7-9
CDR3nt: TGTGCCAGCAGCTTAACACTAGCGGGCATCGAAGAGACCCAGTACTTC
CDR3aa: CASSLTLAGIEETQYF

j_gene: TRBJ1-2
d_gene: -
abundance: medium-sized
v_gene: TRBV5-1
CDR3nt: TGCGCCAGCAGCTCCGGCGGCTATGGCTACACCTTC
CDR3aa: CASSSGGYGYTF